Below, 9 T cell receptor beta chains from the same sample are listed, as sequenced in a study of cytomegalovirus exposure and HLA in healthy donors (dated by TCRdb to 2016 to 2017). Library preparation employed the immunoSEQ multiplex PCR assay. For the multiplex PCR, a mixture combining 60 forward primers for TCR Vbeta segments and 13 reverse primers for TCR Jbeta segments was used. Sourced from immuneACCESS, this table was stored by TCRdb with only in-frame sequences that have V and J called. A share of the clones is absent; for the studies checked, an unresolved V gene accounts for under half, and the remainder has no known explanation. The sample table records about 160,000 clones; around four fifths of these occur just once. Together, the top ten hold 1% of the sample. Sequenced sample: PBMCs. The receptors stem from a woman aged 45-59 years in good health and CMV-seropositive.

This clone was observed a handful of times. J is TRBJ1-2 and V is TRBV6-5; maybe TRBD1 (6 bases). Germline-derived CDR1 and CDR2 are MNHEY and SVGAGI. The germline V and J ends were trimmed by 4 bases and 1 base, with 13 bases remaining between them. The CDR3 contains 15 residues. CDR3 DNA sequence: TGTGCCAGCAGTTTTGCGGGGGGCATTAACTATGGCTACACCTTC. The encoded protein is CASSFAGGINYGYTF.

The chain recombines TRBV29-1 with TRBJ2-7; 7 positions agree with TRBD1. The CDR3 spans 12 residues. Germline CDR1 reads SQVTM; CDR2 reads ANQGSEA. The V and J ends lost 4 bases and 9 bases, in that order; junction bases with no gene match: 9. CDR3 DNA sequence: TGCAGCGTTGGCGCGGACAGGCGATCGCAGTACTTC. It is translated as CSVGADRRSQYF.

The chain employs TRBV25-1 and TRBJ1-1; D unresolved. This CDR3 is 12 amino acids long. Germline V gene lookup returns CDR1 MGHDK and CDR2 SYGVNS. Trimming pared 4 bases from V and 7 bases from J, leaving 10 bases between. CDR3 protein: CASSGRENEAFF. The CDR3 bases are TGTGCCAGCAGTGGAAGAGAGAATGAAGCTTTCTTT.

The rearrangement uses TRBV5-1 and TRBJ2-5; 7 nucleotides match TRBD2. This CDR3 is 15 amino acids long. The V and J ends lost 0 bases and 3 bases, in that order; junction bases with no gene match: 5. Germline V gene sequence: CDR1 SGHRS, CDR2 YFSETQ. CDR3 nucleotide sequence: TGCGCCAGCAGCTTGGCCGGGGGACTAAAAGAGACCCAGTACTTC. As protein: CASSLAGGLKETQYF.

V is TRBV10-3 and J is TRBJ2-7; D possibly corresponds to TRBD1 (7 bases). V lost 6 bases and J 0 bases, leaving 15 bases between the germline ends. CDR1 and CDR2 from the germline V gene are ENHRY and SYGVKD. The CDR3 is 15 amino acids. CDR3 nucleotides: TGTGCCATCAGGGCGGGACAGAAGAGCTCCTACGAGCAGTACTTC. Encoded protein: CAIRAGQKSSYEQYF.

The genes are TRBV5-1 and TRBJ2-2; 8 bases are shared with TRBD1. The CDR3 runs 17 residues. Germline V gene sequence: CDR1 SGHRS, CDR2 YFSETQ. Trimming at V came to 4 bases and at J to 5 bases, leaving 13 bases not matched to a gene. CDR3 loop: CASSPRLGTGGTGELFF. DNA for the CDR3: TGCGCCAGCAGCCCTCGTTTAGGGACAGGCGGGACCGGGGAGCTGTTTTTT.

CDR3 loop: CATRGASGLSYEQYF. CDR3 bases: TGTGCCACCCGAGGGGCTAGCGGGTTATCCTACGAGCAGTACTTC. The genes are TRBV27 and TRBJ2-7; 8 bases are a match to TRBD2. Losses at the gene ends were 10 bases for V and 1 base for J; bases not matched to a gene: 12. This CDR3 has 15 amino acids. Germline V CDR1 and CDR2: MNHEY, SMNVEV (reference sequence).

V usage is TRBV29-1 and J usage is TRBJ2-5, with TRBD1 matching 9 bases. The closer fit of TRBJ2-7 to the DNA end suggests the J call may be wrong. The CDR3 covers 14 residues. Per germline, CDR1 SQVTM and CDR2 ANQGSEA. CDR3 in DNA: TGCAGCGTCCGCGGGACAGGGTTGGCCTACGAGCAGTACTTC. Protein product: CSVRGTGLAYEQYF.

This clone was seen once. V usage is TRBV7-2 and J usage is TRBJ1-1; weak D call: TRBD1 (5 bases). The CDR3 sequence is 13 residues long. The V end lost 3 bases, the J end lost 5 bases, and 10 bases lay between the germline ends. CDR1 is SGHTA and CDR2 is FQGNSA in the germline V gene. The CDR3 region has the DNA TGTGCCAGCAGCTTGACGGAGGGGACTGAAGCTTTCTTT. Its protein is CASSLTEGTEAFF.